These 30 T cell receptor beta chains were all obtained from the same sample, sequenced in a study of T-cell memory formation after mild COVID-19. TCRdb independently ran MiXCR on the 5' RACE reads; one entry per CDR3 protein. The table lists about 62,000 distinct CDR3 sequences, approximately 9% of them singletons. Sequenced: PBMCs or a T cell subset sorted from them (not recorded which). The receptors here all came from a man aged 18 to 29 who had mild COVID-19 (a few samples of this study predate the infection). Cell type and time point are not known.

J is TRBJ2-7 and V is TRBV5-1, with 9 bases aligning to TRBD1. The CDR3 is 13 residues long. Germline-derived CDR1 and CDR2 are SGHRS and YFSETQ. Here the CDR3 reads CACRGQGADEQYV. CDR3 sequence (DNA): TGCGCCTGCAGGGGACAGGGTGCGGATGAGCAGTACGTC.

The V gene is TRBV12-3 or TRBV12-4, the J gene TRBJ2-2; TRBD2 aligns across 8 bases. V shed 1 base, J shed 1 base, and the junction held 2 bases outside the gene matches. This CDR3 has 16 amino acids. CDR3 DNA: TGTGCCAGCAGTTTAGGGCTAGCGGGGAACACCGGGGAGCTGTTTTTT. This sequence encodes CASSLGLAGNTGELFF.

This clonotype occurred a few times. V is TRBV4-3 and J is TRBJ2-3; D is unresolved. CDR3 length: 14 amino acids. The germline gives CDR1 LGHNA, CDR2 YSLEER. Trimming cost V 0 bases and J 4 bases, with 8 bases left between them. CDR3: CASSQDGRADTQYF. The CDR3 DNA sequence: TGCGCCAGCAGCCAAGACGGGCGCGCAGATACGCAGTATTTT.

The chain's CDR3 is CAWMTASGANVLTF. CDR3 in DNA: TGTGCCTGGATGACAGCGTCTGGGGCCAACGTCCTGACTTTC. The rearrangement joins TRBV30 to TRBJ2-6, with D possibly matching TRBD1 (5 bases). The CDR3 sequence is 14 residues long. V was cut by 4 bases and J by 1 base, with 8 bases left in between. Germline V gene sequence: CDR1 GTSNPN, CDR2 SVGIG (reference sequence). Together with reference TRBV30 and TRBJ2-6, the CDR3 gives the full variable domain: SQTIHQWPATLVQPVGSPLSLECTVEGTSNPNLYWYRQAAGRGLQLLFYSVGIGQISSEVPQNLSASRPQDRQFILSSKKLLLSDSGFYLCAWMTASGANVLTFGAGSRLTVL.

This clonotype was counted ten times or more. Here the CDR3 reads CASSSGTGSQKEQYF. The CDR3 DNA sequence: TGTGCCAGCAGCTCCGGGACAGGCTCCCAGAAGGAGCAGTACTTC. The J gene is TRBJ2-7, the V gene TRBV7-3, with TRBD1 matching over 8 bases. This CDR3 region has 15 residues. V shed 4 bases, J shed 7 bases, and the junction held 12 bases outside the gene matches. Germline V gene sequence: CDR1 SGHTA, CDR2 FQGTGA.

The table lists this clonotype with many counts. The CDR3 DNA follows: TGTGCCAGCAGTTTTAGTCAGGGGGCCTACGAGCAGTACTTC. Protein sequence: CASSFSQGAYEQYF. The chain is built from TRBV12-3 or TRBV12-4 and TRBJ2-7, with TRBD1 identical over 7 bases. This CDR3 region has 14 residues. V gave up 3 bases and J gave up 2 bases; unmatched junction bases: 4.

This clonotype was seen at least ten times. The V gene is TRBV5-1, the J gene TRBJ2-2, with a weak D call TRBD1 (5 bases). This CDR3 has 15 residues. Germline CDR1 SGHRS, CDR2 YFSETQ. V was cut by 0 bases and J by 2 bases, with 8 bases left in between. The CDR3 DNA follows: TGCGCCAGCAGCTTGGAGGGGCCCAACACCGGGGAGCTGTTTTTT. This sequence encodes CASSLEGPNTGELFF.

Many counts were recorded for this clonotype. The chain joins TRBV7-9 to TRBJ2-7; tentative D call: TRBD1 (5 bases). Germline V gives CDR1 SEHNR, CDR2 FQNEAQ (reference sequence). This CDR3 has 13 residues. Between the trimmed V and J ends, which lost 5 bases and 2 bases, there was a span of 10 bases. DNA of the CDR3: TGTGCCAGCAGCGGGAACAGGACCTACGAGCAGTACTTC. It specifies CASSGNRTYEQYF.

This clonotype has a handful of counts. The chain combines TRBV6-5 with TRBJ1-2, with TRBD1 matching 10 bases. With V trimmed by 5 bases and J by 4 bases, 4 bases remained unmatched. CDR3 length equals 14 residues. From germline, CDR1 is MNHEY and CDR2 SVGAGI. DNA of the CDR3: TGTGCCAGCAGTGCGGACAGGGGGGCCTATGGCTACACCTTC. Translating it yields CASSADRGAYGYTF.

This clonotype was seen more than once but under ten times. This sequence joins TRBV6-5 and TRBJ1-2; TRBD1 matches 9 bases. Germline V gene lookup returns CDR1 MNHEY and CDR2 SVGAGI. With 8 bases clipped from V and 0 bases from J, the junction kept 1 base outside the gene matches. The CDR3 contains 13 residues. This chain's CDR3 is CASGTGTNYGYTF. As DNA, the CDR3 is TGTGCCAGCGGGACAGGGACTAACTATGGCTACACCTTC.

Relative to its sample, this clonotype is medium-sized (0.01 to 0.1%). This chain links TRBV28 with TRBJ2-7; no clear D gene. The V end lost 4 bases, the J end lost 3 bases, and 4 bases lay between the germline ends. Germline CDR1 MDHEN, CDR2 SYDVKM. This CDR3 contains 11 residues. This chain's CDR3 is CASSSLYEQYV. The CDR3 region has the DNA TGTGCCAGCAGTTCTCTCTACGAGCAGTACGTC.

CDR3 sequence reads: CASSPLGDWYGYTF. DNA of the CDR3: TGTGCCAGCAGCCCGTTGGGGGATTGGTATGGCTACACCTTC. The J gene is TRBJ1-2, the V gene TRBV6-2 or TRBV6-3, with a tentative D call TRBD1 (5 bases). This CDR3 region has 14 residues. V was shortened by 6 bases and J by 5 bases, with 16 bases between the two germline ends. Germline assignment: CDR1 MNHEY and CDR2 SVGEGT.

This clonotype was seen at least ten times. The V and J genes are TRBV4-3 and TRBJ2-3; unclear D gene. V was pared by 3 bases and J by 4 bases, with 14 bases between. This CDR3 comprises 15 residues. CDR1 and CDR2 from the germline V gene are LGHNA and YSLEER. This CDR3 reads CASSQSSSGADTQYF. CDR3 nucleotides: TGCGCCAGCAGCCAGTCTTCCTCTGGGGCAGATACGCAGTATTTT.

This clonotype was seen a few times. The chain recombines TRBV20-1 with TRBJ1-1; D unclear. The length of the CDR3 is 15 residues. Germline V lookup: CDR1 DFQATT, CDR2 SNEGSKA (reference sequence). V lost 5 bases and J 3 bases, leaving 19 bases between the germline ends. CDR3 loop: CSALDTTRGHTEAFF. DNA for the CDR3: TGCAGTGCTCTTGACACGACGAGAGGTCACACTGAAGCTTTCTTT.

This clonotype was counted at least ten times. J is TRBJ2-3 and V is TRBV4-3, with TRBD2 matching over 8 bases. V dropped 2 bases and J dropped 1; count of bases not matched to a gene: 2. Per germline, CDR1 LGHNA and CDR2 YSLEER. The CDR3 has 15 amino acids. This CDR3 reads CASSQSTSGTDTQYF. CDR3 DNA: TGCGCCAGCAGCCAATCGACTAGCGGCACAGATACGCAGTATTTT.

This clonotype was counted a few times. V is TRBV7-3 and J is TRBJ2-2; tentatively, D is TRBD2 (6 bases). From germline, CDR1 is SGHTA and CDR2 FQGTGA. Deletions cut 2 bases from V and 7 bases from J, with 14 bases between. CDR3 length equals 15 residues. CDR3 protein: CASSLDPGGFGELFF. The CDR3 region has the DNA TGTGCCAGCAGCTTAGACCCAGGAGGGTTCGGGGAGCTGTTTTTT.

This clonotype is labeled medium-sized. CDR3 nucleotides: TGCAGTGCTATCGTCCAAGCGGGGTCAGATACGCAGTATTTT. The encoded protein is CSAIVQAGSDTQYF. The genes are TRBV20-1 and TRBJ2-3, with 7 bases lining up with TRBD2. The trim removed 4 bases at V and 4 bases at J, leaving 8 bases unmatched. CDR3 length equals 14 residues. Germline V gene lookup returns CDR1 DFQATT and CDR2 SNEGSKA (reference sequence).

This clonotype was observed many times. This chain links TRBV27 with TRBJ2-4; D ambiguous. This CDR3 has 14 amino acids. CDR1 is MNHEY, CDR2 SMNVEV, per germline (reference sequence). V shed 7 bases and J shed 0 bases, with 10 bases lying between them. For the CDR3, the DNA is TGTGCCAGCAAGGGTTCCCTAGCCAAAAACATTCAGTACTTC. This encodes CASKGSLAKNIQYF.

This clonotype was counted only a few times. The CDR3 reads CASSHAGLAGPGETQYF. Written as DNA, the CDR3 is TGTGCCAGCAGCCACGCGGGACTAGCGGGGCCCGGAGAGACCCAGTACTTC. This sequence joins TRBV3-1 and TRBJ2-5; the match to TRBD2 covers 13 bases. V was clipped by 3 bases and J by 4 bases; unmatched bases: 8. CDR3 length: 17 amino acids. The germline CDR1 and CDR2 sequences are LGHDT and YNNKEL (reference sequence).

This clonotype has just a few counts. The V gene is TRBV7-2, the J gene TRBJ2-3; 10 bases fit TRBD2. J gave up 3 bases and V 5 bases, and 8 bases lay outside the gene matches. From germline, CDR1 is SGHTA and CDR2 FQGNSA. The CDR3 spans 16 residues. The CDR3 loop is CASSRGLAQLTDTQYF. In nucleotides, the CDR3 is TGTGCCAGCAGCAGGGGACTAGCGCAGTTAACAGATACGCAGTATTTT. The variable domain in full, with the rest retrieved from reference TRBV7-2 and TRBJ2-3, is GAGVSQSPSNKVTEKGKDVELRCDPISGHTALYWYRQSLGQGLEFLIYFQGNSAPDKSGLPSDRFSAERTGGSVSTLTIQRTQQEDSAVYLCASSRGLAQLTDTQYFGPGTRLTVL.

This clonotype was seen ten or more times. The chain links TRBV7-2 to TRBJ2-3; D remains unclear. The germline gives CDR1 SGHTA, CDR2 FQGNSA. V lost 2 bases to trimming and J lost 1 base, with 4 bases between them. The CDR3 has 13 residues. CDR3 region: CASSLFGTDTQYF. The DNA for the CDR3 is TGTGCCAGCAGCTTATTCGGCACAGATACGCAGTATTTT.

A few counts support this clonotype. J is TRBJ1-1 and V is TRBV2, with D perhaps matching TRBD1 (5 bases). CDR3 length equals 11 residues. With 6 bases removed from V and 7 bases from J, the gap between germline ends came to 9 bases. From germline, CDR1 is SNHLY and CDR2 FYNNEI. The CDR3 coding sequence is TGTGCCAGCAGGGCAGGGCTTGAAGCTTTCTTT. Amino acid sequence: CASRAGLEAFF.

This clonotype has at least ten counts. The CDR3: CASSGTGLANYGYTF. CDR3 sequence (DNA): TGCGCCAGCAGCGGGACAGGGTTGGCAAACTATGGCTACACCTTC. The genes are TRBV5-1 and TRBJ1-2, with 9 bases aligning to TRBD1. V was pared by 4 bases and J by 2 bases, with 6 bases of the junction left unmatched. Germline CDR1 and CDR2: SGHRS and YFSETQ. This CDR3 has 15 residues.

The table lists this clonotype with many counts. The V and J genes are TRBV11-1 and TRBJ1-6; D may be TRBD1 (5 bases). The CDR3 is 16 residues long. V was clipped by 4 bases and J by 4 bases, with 14 bases between them. Germline values: CDR1 SGHAT, CDR2 FQDESV (reference sequence). The CDR3 here is CASSWGSGPYNSPLHF. The CDR3 DNA is TGTGCCAGCAGCTGGGGCTCCGGGCCGTATAATTCACCCCTCCACTTT.

The V call is TRBV3-1, the J call TRBJ1-4, with 10 bases fitting TRBD1. The CDR3 consists of 16 residues. The germline gives CDR1 LGHDT, CDR2 YNNKEL (reference sequence). V gave up 2 bases and J gave up 8 bases; unmatched junction bases: 8. CDR3 DNA sequence: TGTGCCAGCAGCCAATTTTTGTCGGGACAGGGGGAAAAACTGTTTTTT. Translating it yields CASSQFLSGQGEKLFF.

This clonotype was seen a handful of times. The J gene is TRBJ1-2, the V gene TRBV6-5; a possible D gene is TRBD1 (5 bases). The CDR3 loop spans 15 amino acids. Germline CDR1 MNHEY, CDR2 SVGAGI. V lost 0 bases, J lost 4 bases, and 12 bases lay in between. CDR3 region: CASSYSSQGSYGYTF. DNA for the CDR3: TGTGCCAGCAGTTACTCGAGTCAGGGTAGCTATGGCTACACCTTC.

The chain combines TRBV29-1 with TRBJ2-3; TRBD2 matches at 8 bases. This CDR3 is 14 amino acids long. With 6 bases clipped from V and 4 bases from J, the junction kept 9 bases outside the gene matches. Germline values: CDR1 SQVTM, CDR2 ANQGSEA. The CDR3 DNA sequence: TGCAGCGTGGGGCCGGGGGGGCGATCAGATACGCAGTATTTT. It translates to CSVGPGGRSDTQYF.

This clonotype was seen ten or more times. This sequence joins TRBV28 and TRBJ2-7, with D perhaps TRBD1 or TRBD2 (6 bases each). CDR3 size: 13 residues. Trimming took off 6 bases at V and 6 bases at J, with 15 bases between the two ends. Germline V gene sequence: CDR1 MDHEN, CDR2 SYDVKM. CDR3 in DNA: TGTGCCAGCAGCCGGGGCGGGACACCCGAGCAGTACGTC. Its protein is CASSRGGTPEQYV.

This clonotype is classed as medium-sized. The rearrangement uses TRBV7-2 and TRBJ2-2, with D unclear. Germline lookup yields CDR1 SGHTA and CDR2 FQGNSA. V lost 5 bases and J lost 7, with 11 bases in between. The CDR3 spans 13 residues. The CDR3 DNA is TGTGCCAGCAGCCAGCTCAACCGCGGGGAGCTGTTTTTT. Translating it yields CASSQLNRGELFF.

This clonotype was seen repeatedly, ten times or more. The V call is TRBV6-6, the J call TRBJ2-3; possibly TRBD1 for D (5 bases). The CDR3 sequence is 15 residues long. V lost 0 bases and J 0 bases, leaving 7 bases between the germline ends. Germline CDR1 and CDR2: MNHNY and SVGAGI (reference sequence). CDR3 nucleotide sequence: TGTGCCAGCAGTTACTCGTCAGGGAGCACAGATACGCAGTATTTT. It yields the protein CASSYSSGSTDTQYF.